The 18 T cell receptor beta chains listed next were all sequenced from one sample in a study of control samples from healthy donors and cancer patients. Data came from immunoSEQ multiplex PCR; TCRdb stores just in-frame clones and leaves some out. Of around 150,000 clones in the sample, 90% to 95% were seen once. The sequenced sample consisted of PBMCs. These receptors all come from a man aged 60 to 69 with colorectal cancer.

V is TRBV9 and J is TRBJ2-7, with a weak D call TRBD1 (6 bases). Germline values: CDR1 SGDLS, CDR2 YYNGEE. CDR3 size: 15 residues. V lost 0 bases and J lost 3, with 13 bases in between. The CDR3 coding sequence is TGTGCCAGCAGCGTAGGTCTGGGACAAGGCTACGAGCAGTACTTC. It codes for CASSVGLGQGYEQYF. Full variable domain (missing parts from reference TRBV9 and TRBJ2-7): DSGVTQTPKHLITATGQRVTLRCSPRSGDLSVYWYQQSLDQGLQFLIQYYNGEERAKGNILERFSAQQFPDLHSELNLSSLELGDSALYFCASSVGLGQGYEQYFGPGTRLTVT.

The chain carries TRBV3-1 (or the pseudogene TRBV3-2) and TRBJ1-4; D is uncertain. This CDR3 is built from 13 residues. In germline, CDR1 is LGHDT, CDR2 YNNKEL (reference sequence). Trimming took off 7 bases at V and 4 bases at J, with 10 bases between the two ends. CDR3 coding DNA: TGTGCCAGCAAAGGGCCCATTAATGAAAAACTGTTTTTT. Translating it yields CASKGPINEKLFF.

The chain has TRBV4-1 and TRBJ1-4, with TRBD1 as a possible D gene (6 bases). The ends were cut back, 1 base at V and 3 bases at J, with 18 bases in the middle. The CDR3 extends over 18 amino acids. Germline V lookup: CDR1 MGHRA, CDR2 YSYEKL. CDR3 in DNA: TGCGCCAGCAGCCAAGGGAAGGGCAGGGGTAAATCTAATGAAAAACTGTTTTTT. Residues: CASSQGKGRGKSNEKLFF.

The chain recombines TRBV2 with TRBJ2-3; 15 bases agree with TRBD2. J lost 4 bases, V lost 7 bases, and 6 bases had no gene match. There are 16 residues in the CDR3. Germline CDR1 and CDR2: SNHLY and FYNNEI. The CDR3 coding sequence is TGTGCCAGCATATGGGGACTAGCGGGGGGATCAGATACGCAGTATTTT. This gives the protein CASIWGLAGGSDTQYF. Full variable domain (remainder filled in from reference TRBV2 and TRBJ2-3): EPEVTQTPSHQVTQMGQEVILRCVPISNHLYFYWYRQILGQKVEFLVSFYNNEISEKSEIFDDQFSVERPDGSNFTLKIRSTKLEDSAMYFCASIWGLAGGSDTQYFGPGTRLTVL.

In this sample, this clone turned up once. The V call is TRBV9, the J call TRBJ2-3; 15 nucleotides match TRBD2. V dropped 4 bases and J dropped 3; count of bases not matched to a gene: 3. CDR3 length: 16 amino acids. The germline V gene has CDR1 SGDLS and CDR2 YYNGEE. The CDR3: CASSKGTSGGTDTQYF. CDR3 nucleotides: TGTGCCAGCAGCAAGGGGACTAGCGGGGGGACAGATACGCAGTATTTT.

The chain uses TRBV2 and TRBJ2-6; D call uncertain. The CDR3 totals 17 residues. V was trimmed by 0 bases and J by 0 bases, leaving 9 bases between them. CDR1 is SNHLY, CDR2 FYNNEI, per germline. The CDR3, as DNA: TGTGCCAGCAGTGAAGCAGTGCGAGGCTCTGGGGCCAACGTCCTGACTTTC. As protein: CASSEAVRGSGANVLTF.

Note on this clone: This same CDR3 is encoded by further DNA sequences in the sample. The chain uses TRBV18 and TRBJ1-2; 9 bases fit TRBD1. The germline gives CDR1 KGHSH, CDR2 LQKENI. The CDR3 is made up of 14 amino acids. The V and J ends lost 3 bases and 2 bases, in that order; junction bases with no gene match: 1. CDR3 sequence (DNA): TGTGCCAGCTCACCCGGACAGGGGAACTATGGCTACACCTTC. This codes for CASSPGQGNYGYTF.

The chain carries TRBV27 and TRBJ1-1; tentatively, D is TRBD1 (5 bases). The germline CDR1 and CDR2 sequences are MNHEY and SMNVEV (reference sequence). The CDR3 is made up of 15 amino acids. Trimming took off 6 bases at V and 1 base at J, with 15 bases between the two ends. This chain's CDR3 is CASSQRGAKNTEAFF. In DNA, the CDR3 is TGTGCCAGCAGCCAGCGTGGGGCGAAGAACACTGAAGCTTTCTTT.

The gene calls are TRBV6-1 and TRBJ1-3; possible D gene TRBD1, 5 bases. Germline V CDR1 and CDR2: MNHNS, SASEGT. The CDR3 runs 14 residues. With 2 bases removed from V and 2 bases from J, the gap between germline ends came to 7 bases. DNA of the CDR3: TGTGCCAGCAGTGAAATAGGGGCTGGAAACACCATATATTTT. Translated, it gives CASSEIGAGNTIYF.

The V call is TRBV5-4, the J call TRBJ2-5; D is uncertain. Germline lookup yields CDR1 SGHNT and CDR2 YYREEE (reference sequence). This CDR3 has 13 residues. Trimming shortened V by 4 bases and J by 1 base, and 8 bases separated the two germline ends. In DNA, the CDR3 is TGTGCCAGCAGCGGAAGGCCCCAAGAGACCCAGTACTTC. Protein sequence: CASSGRPQETQYF.

The genes are TRBV6-5 and TRBJ2-7; either TRBD1 or TRBD2 may fit D (5 bases each). Trimming stripped 6 bases from V and 3 bases from J, with 12 bases between. Germline loops: CDR1 MNHEY, CDR2 SVGAGI. The CDR3 has 13 residues. This chain's CDR3 is CASSSRDDYEQYF. The CDR3 DNA reads as TGTGCCAGCAGCTCCCGGGACGACTACGAGCAGTACTTC.

The J gene is TRBJ2-1, the V gene TRBV5-4; D gene ambiguous. The CDR3 loop spans 13 amino acids. Germline assignment: CDR1 SGHNT and CDR2 YYREEE (reference sequence). The V gene lost 0 bases and the J gene lost 6 bases, with 7 bases spanning the gap. The CDR3 coding sequence is TGTGCCAGCAGCTTGGACCTCCTCAATGAGCAGTTCTTC. Translating gives CASSLDLLNEQFF. Combining the CDR3 with reference TRBV5-4 and TRBJ2-1 gives the whole variable domain ETGVTQSPTHLIKTRGQQVTLRCSSQSGHNTVSWYQQALGQGPQFIFQYYREEENGRGNFPPRFSGLQFPNYSSELNVNALELDDSALYLCASSLDLLNEQFFGPGTRLTVL.

V usage is TRBV18 and J usage is TRBJ1-5, with D maybe TRBD1 (5 bases). Germline values: CDR1 KGHSH, CDR2 LQKENI. The CDR3 extends over 16 amino acids. V was cut by 3 bases and J by 6 bases, with 18 bases left in between. The CDR3 DNA reads TGTGCCAGCTCACCTTCCGAGTTGCAGGGCGGTCAGCCCCAGCATTTT. Its protein product is CASSPSELQGGQPQHF.

The chain recombines TRBV12-3 or TRBV12-4 with TRBJ1-6, with D tentatively TRBD1 (5 bases). This CDR3 has 12 amino acids. With 6 bases removed from V and 11 bases from J, the gap between germline ends came to 11 bases. CDR3 coding DNA: TGTGCCAGCAGGATAGGGGCCACACCCCTCCACTTT. This translates into CASRIGATPLHF.

The rearrangement joins TRBV3-1 (or the pseudogene TRBV3-2) to TRBJ2-3; D could derive from TRBD1 or TRBD2 (6 bases each). From germline, CDR1 is LGHDT and CDR2 YNNKEL (reference sequence). Trimming stripped 7 bases from V and 2 bases from J, with 16 bases between. This CDR3 contains 15 residues. CDR3 sequence: CASTRGGGATDTQYF. CDR3 DNA: TGTGCCAGCACCAGGGGAGGCGGCGCCACAGATACGCAGTATTTT.

This clone was detected only once. This chain joins TRBV6-2 or TRBV6-3 and TRBJ1-1; D perhaps matches TRBD1 (5 bases). The CDR3 totals 12 residues. V was pared by 0 bases and J by 11 bases, with 10 bases between. CDR1 MNHEY and CDR2 SVGEGT come from the germline V gene. CDR3 amino acids: CASSYSTTAAFF. The CDR3 DNA reads as TGTGCCAGCAGTTACTCGACGACAGCGGCTTTCTTT.

In its sample, this clone was seen once. This chain connects TRBV9 to TRBJ1-1; tentative D call: TRBD1 (6 bases). Deletions cut 3 bases from V and 1 base from J, with 13 bases between. Germline V gene sequence: CDR1 SGDLS, CDR2 YYNGEE. CDR3 length: 15 residues. CDR3 in DNA: TGTGCCAGCAGCGCCGTACAGGGTGGGAACACTGAAGCTTTCTTT. Protein product: CASSAVQGGNTEAFF.

V gene TRBV5-1 combines with J gene TRBJ1-1, with TRBD1 matching over 8 bases. J lost 2 bases, V lost 3 bases, and 9 bases had no gene match. Germline V gives CDR1 SGHRS, CDR2 YFSETQ. This CDR3 comprises 16 residues. This CDR3 is CASSWGDRTSNTEAFF. The DNA for the CDR3 is TGCGCCAGCAGCTGGGGGGACAGGACGAGTAACACTGAAGCTTTCTTT.